What follows describes a single T cell receptor beta chain. Which antigen it targets is not known. There are no base qualities to consult, and no much larger clone falls within one base. The sample comes from a study of blood T cells in healthy people across ages (dated by TCRdb to about 2015). Background for the entire study: In model experiments, template switching captured about one uniquely barcoded TCR beta cDNA molecule for every two T cells. Age-related changes in TCR beta repertoire diversity were measured in the study by deep sequencing normalized with unique cDNA molecular identifiers. Using the same blood draw, the study looked at two additional independent replicas of 1 million unique cDNA reads for two donors, one aged 18 to 30 and the other aged 80 or older. Donors were grouped into four age groups: young (average roughly 15 years), middle-aged (39), aged (around 62) and long-lived (around 80). To avoid experimental bias, donors of different ages were randomly spread across the sequencing lanes.

Receptor libraries were prepared by 5' RACE. The run used an Illumina HiSeq 2500. A second PCR of about 6 to 12 cycles was performed with a sample-barcoded 5' primer and a J-beta primer mix. A template-switch 5' adaptor carrying 12 random nucleotides introduced a unique molecular identifier onto each TCR beta cDNA molecule. At least 2.5 million CDR3-containing paired-end reads were obtained from each sample. All of the RNA was converted into first-strand cDNA using the Mint cDNA synthesis kit, with a TRBC-specific oligonucleotide serving as the primer. Following uracil-DNA glycosylase treatment, a first 18-cycle PCR with universal primers M1SS and BC2_uni_R was performed on all cDNA. In the original analysis: For normalization, 1 million high-quality reads, each with a distinct molecular identifier, were randomly selected from each sample. Reads with shared molecular identifiers were discarded instead of being binned into consensus sequences. MiTCR, with a Q25 quality threshold and the strictest error-elimination algorithm, was used for CDR3 identification, clonotype clustering and error correction. A nonparametric unseen species model with Euler transformation was used to estimate a lower bound on total TCR beta diversity. TCRdb passed the public sequencing reads through fastp at Q25 and MiXCR, retaining productive beta sequences. A single entry per CDR3 protein holds the most common genes and DNA from its merged rows. TCRdb, not the authors, supplied the V and J calls. The table for this sample lists about 780,000 distinct CDR3 sequences; about half of them were counted only once. Of the sample, around 18% is held by the ten largest clones.

The germline V gene (reference sequence) provides CDR1 LNHDA and CDR2 SQIVND. Including the terminal cysteine and phenylalanine, the CDR3 comprises 13 residues. The DNA shown is the 39-base CDR3, in frame from base 1. Relative to germline, V is 6 bases shorter and J is 3 bases shorter, with 8 bases between their ends. The approximately 41 donors, aged about 6 to 95 years, were systemically healthy Caucasian individuals from Russia. Approximately 9.7 milliliters of peripheral blood were drawn from each donor into EDTA-treated Vacutainer tubes. Ficoll-Paque density-gradient centrifugation was used to isolate PBMCs, with at least 7 million per sample. Trizol reagent was used to extract total RNA from PBMCs, with at least 5.5 micrograms per sample. For every donor, flow cytometry on a PBMC aliquot measured the percentage of naive CD45RAhigh/CD27high T cells. Findings and caveats that apply to the study as a whole: Conclusive comparison of naive and antigen-experienced compartments was prevented by the profiling of bulk unsorted PBMCs. There was a strong correlation between observed TCR beta diversity and the percentage of naive T cells measured by flow cytometry. The CMV infection status of donors was not known, potentially confounding age-related changes in expanded clonotypes. Compared with the aged group, the long-lived group had more naive CD4+ T cells, fewer expanded clones and increased TCR diversity, a pattern suggesting age selection. Observed TCR beta diversity per million T cells fell roughly linearly with age, and a significant reduction was already apparent by age about 36. Estimates of total diversity from one million sequenced T cells were regarded as lower bounds and underestimates.

The sequenced sample was blood. The receptor was isolated from a man older than 75 in good health. The rearranged chain carries TRBV19 and TRBJ2-2, with the D segment identity uncertain. The base sequence is TGTGCCAGTAGCCGCAGTGACACCGGGGAGCTGTTTTTT. It codes for CASSRSDTGELFF.